This T cell receptor beta chain was documented in a study of CD8 T cells in ankylosing spondylitis. Overall study results and limits: In peripheral blood, disease-linked CD8+ clones occurred at relatively low frequencies. Past research had described some motif variants in reactive arthritis synovial fluid and blood. Clones tied to disease were said to be significantly enriched in matched ankylosing spondylitis synovial fluid.

5'-RACE, quantitative and with molecular barcodes, yielded the TCR beta libraries. TCRdb ran MiXCR on the 5' RACE reads and lists one entry per CDR3 protein. This table holds some 200,000 distinct CDR3 sequences, 9.5% to 15% found once. To note about this clonotype: Its matching antigen is unknown.

The CDR3 length is 15 residues. V dropped 1 base and J dropped 0; count of bases not matched to a gene: 2. This clonotype was sampled from a male donor with ankylosing spondylitis or in good health (not recorded which). The sample comprised blood, either unsorted or a sorted T cell fraction (not recorded which). The rearrangement links TRBV12-3 or TRBV12-4 to TRBJ1-2, with 7 bases aligning to TRBD1. CDR3 in amino acids: CASSLVDRPNYGYTF. The CDR3 DNA sequence: TGTGCCAGCAGTTTAGTGGACAGGCCTAACTATGGCTACACCTTC.